This T cell receptor beta chain was found in a study of blood T cell repertoires in COVID-19. Study at large: There were acute and convalescent COVID-19 samples, and they came from the United States, Italy and Spain.

Germline CDR1 reads SEHNR; CDR2 reads FQNEAQ (reference sequence). The ends lost 5 bases at V and 9 bases at J; junction bases unmatched: 10. There are 14 residues in the CDR3. The repertoire was sequenced with immunoSEQ multiplex PCR; TCRdb's copy has only in-frame clones and lacks some. The sample lists some 200,000 clones, roughly 80% occurring once. The chain recombines TRBV7-9 with TRBJ1-5; 7 bases map to TRBD1. Sequencing input: peripheral blood. This receptor was taken from a woman in her twenties or thirties who had recovered from COVID-19. CDR3 sequence reads: CASSPGTVGMPQHF. In nucleotides, the CDR3 is TGTGCCAGCAGCCCGGGGACAGTAGGGATGCCCCAGCATTTT. Combining the CDR3 with reference TRBV7-9 and TRBJ1-5 gives the whole variable domain DTGVSQNPRHKITKRGQNVTFRCDPISEHNRLYWYRQTLGQGPEFLTYFQNEAQLEKSRLLSDRFSAERPKGSFSTLEIQRTEQGDSAMYLCASSPGTVGMPQHFGDGTRLSIL.